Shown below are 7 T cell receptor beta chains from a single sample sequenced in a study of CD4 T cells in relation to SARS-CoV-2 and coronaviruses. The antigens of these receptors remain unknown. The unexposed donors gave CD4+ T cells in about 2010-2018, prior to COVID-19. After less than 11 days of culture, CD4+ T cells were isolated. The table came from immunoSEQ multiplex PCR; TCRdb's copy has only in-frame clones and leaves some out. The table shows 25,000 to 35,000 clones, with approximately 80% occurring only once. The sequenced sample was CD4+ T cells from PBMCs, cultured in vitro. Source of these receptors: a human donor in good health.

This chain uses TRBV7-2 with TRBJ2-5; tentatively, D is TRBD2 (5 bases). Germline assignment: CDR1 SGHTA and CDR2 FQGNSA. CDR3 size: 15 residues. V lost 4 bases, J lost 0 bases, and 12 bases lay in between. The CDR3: CASSSPDLYQETQYF. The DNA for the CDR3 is TGTGCCAGCAGCTCGCCGGACTTGTACCAAGAGACCCAGTACTTC.

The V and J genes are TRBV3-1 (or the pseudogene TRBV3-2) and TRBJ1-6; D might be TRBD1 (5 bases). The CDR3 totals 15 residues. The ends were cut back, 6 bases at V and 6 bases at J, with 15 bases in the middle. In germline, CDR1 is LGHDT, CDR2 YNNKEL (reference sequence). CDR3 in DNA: TGTGCCAGCAGGCATGGGGCTGTTCTTAATTCACCCCTCCACTTT. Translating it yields CASRHGAVLNSPLHF.

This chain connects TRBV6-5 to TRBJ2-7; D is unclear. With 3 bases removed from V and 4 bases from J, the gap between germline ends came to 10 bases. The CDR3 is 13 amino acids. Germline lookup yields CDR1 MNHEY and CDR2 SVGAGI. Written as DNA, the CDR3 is TGTGCCAGCAGTTATTCTGCGCGGTACGAGCAGTACTTC. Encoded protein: CASSYSARYEQYF.

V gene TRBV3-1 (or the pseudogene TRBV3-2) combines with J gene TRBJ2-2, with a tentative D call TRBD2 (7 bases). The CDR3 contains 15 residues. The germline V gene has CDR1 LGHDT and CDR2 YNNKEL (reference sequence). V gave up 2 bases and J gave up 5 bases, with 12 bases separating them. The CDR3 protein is CASSQRGAPTGELFF. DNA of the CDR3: TGTGCCAGCAGCCAACGGGGGGCGCCGACCGGGGAGCTGTTTTTT.

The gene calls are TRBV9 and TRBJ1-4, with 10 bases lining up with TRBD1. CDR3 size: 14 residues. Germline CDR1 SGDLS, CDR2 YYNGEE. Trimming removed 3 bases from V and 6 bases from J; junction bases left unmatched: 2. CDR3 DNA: TGTGCCAGCAGCGGGGGGACAGGGGATGAAAAACTGTTTTTT. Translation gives CASSGGTGDEKLFF.

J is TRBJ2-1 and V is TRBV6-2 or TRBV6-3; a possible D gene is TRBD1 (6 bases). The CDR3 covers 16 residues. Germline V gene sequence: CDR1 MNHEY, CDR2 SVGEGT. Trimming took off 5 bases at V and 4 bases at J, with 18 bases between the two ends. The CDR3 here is CASSTGQTTIYNEQFF. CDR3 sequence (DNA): TGTGCCAGCAGTACGGGACAAACCACTATTTACAATGAGCAGTTCTTC.

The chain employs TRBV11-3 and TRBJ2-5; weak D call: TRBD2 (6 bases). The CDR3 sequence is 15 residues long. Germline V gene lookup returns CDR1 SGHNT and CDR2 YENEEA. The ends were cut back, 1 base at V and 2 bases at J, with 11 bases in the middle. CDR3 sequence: CASSLGSAGQETQYF. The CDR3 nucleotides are TGTGCCAGCAGCTTAGGCAGCGCGGGACAAGAGACCCAGTACTTC.